Sequencing of this TCR beta chain was carried out in a study of STAT5B mutations in CD4+ large granular lymphocyte leukemia. General study results and limits: Higher CD4+ than CD8+ T-LGLL clonality might reflect small sample size. Top patient clones used TRBV06 genes more often: 8/27 versus 2/35 in controls.

The CDR3 length is 16 residues. In germline, CDR1 is SGHTA, CDR2 FQGNSA. V lost 2 bases, J lost 0 bases, and 11 bases lay in between. A word on this clone: Its antigen remains unknown.

Control samples were healthy donors' buffy coats. The assay was run at survey level. This table comes from immunoSEQ multiplex PCR, and its TCRdb copy is limited to in-frame clones, with some not included. The profile covers 25,000 to 30,000 clones, with under 85% appearing a single time and 6.2% taken by the ten largest. The sequence came from a human donor in good health. V gene TRBV7-2 combines with J gene TRBJ2-4; the D is unclear. Sequenced material: CD4+ T cells from blood buffy coats. The CDR3 DNA reads TGTGCCAGCAGCTTAAGCGCGATAATAGCCAAAAACATTCAGTACTTC. Protein product: CASSLSAIIAKNIQYF.